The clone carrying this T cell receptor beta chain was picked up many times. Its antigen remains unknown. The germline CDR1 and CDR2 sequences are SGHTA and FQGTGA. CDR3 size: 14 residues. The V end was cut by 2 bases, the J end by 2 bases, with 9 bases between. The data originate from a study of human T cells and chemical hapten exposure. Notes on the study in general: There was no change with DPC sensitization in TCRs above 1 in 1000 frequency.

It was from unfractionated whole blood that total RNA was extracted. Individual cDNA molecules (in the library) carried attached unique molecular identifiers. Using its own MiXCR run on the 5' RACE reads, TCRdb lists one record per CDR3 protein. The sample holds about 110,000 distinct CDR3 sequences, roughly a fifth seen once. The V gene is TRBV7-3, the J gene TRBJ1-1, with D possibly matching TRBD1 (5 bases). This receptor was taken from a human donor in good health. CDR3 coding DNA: TGTGCCAGCAGCTTAGCCAGGGTAAACACTGAAGCTTTCTTT. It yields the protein CASSLARVNTEAFF.